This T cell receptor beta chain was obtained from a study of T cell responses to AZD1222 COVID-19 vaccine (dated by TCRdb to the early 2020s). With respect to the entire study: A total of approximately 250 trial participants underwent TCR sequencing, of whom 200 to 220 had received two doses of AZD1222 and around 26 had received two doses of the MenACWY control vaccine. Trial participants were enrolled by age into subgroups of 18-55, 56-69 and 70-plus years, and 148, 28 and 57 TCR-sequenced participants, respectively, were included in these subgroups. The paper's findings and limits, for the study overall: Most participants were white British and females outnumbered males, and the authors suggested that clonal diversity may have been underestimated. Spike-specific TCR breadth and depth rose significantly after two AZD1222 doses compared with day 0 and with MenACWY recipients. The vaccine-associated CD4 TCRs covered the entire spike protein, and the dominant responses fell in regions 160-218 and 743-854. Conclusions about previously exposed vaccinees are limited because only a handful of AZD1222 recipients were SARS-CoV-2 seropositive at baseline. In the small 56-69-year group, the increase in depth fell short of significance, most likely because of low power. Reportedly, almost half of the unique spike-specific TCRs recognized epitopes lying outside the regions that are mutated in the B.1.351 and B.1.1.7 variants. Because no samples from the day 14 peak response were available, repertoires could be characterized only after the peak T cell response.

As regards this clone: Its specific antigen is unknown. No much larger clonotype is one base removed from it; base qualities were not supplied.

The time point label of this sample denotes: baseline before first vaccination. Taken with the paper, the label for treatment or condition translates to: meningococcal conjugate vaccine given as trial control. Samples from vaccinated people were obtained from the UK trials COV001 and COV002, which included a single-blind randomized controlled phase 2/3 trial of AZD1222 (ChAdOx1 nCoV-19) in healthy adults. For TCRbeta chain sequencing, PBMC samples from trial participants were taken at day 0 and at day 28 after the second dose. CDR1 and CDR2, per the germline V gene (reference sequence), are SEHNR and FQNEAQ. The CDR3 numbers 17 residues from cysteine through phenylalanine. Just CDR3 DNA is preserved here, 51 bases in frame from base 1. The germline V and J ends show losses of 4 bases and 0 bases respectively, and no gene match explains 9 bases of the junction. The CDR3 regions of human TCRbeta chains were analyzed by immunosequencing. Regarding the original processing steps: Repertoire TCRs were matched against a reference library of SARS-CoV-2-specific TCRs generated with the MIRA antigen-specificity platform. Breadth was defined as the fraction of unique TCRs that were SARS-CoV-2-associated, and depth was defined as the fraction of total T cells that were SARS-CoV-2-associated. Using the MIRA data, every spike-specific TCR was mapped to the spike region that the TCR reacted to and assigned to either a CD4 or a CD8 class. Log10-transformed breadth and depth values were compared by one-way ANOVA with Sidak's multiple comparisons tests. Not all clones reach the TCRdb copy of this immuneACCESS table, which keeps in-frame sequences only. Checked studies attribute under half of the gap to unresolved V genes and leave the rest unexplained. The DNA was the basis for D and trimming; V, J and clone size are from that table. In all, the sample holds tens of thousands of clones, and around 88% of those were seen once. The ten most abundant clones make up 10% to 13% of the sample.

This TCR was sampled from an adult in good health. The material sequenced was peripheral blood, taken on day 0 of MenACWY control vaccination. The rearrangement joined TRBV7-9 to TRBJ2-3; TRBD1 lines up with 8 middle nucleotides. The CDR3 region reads CASSSDRGGPSTDTQYF. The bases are TGTGCCAGCAGCTCTGACAGGGGAGGCCCGAGCACAGATACGCAGTATTTT.